Each of the 21 T cell receptor beta chains below was sequenced from the same sample in a study of beta chain features in type 1 diabetes. Overall study results and limits: Moderate but significant shortening of TCRB CDR3s was recorded in all four CD4+ subsets from Type 1 diabetes patients.

Sequencing targeted expressed TCRB transcripts, as all isolated RNA had been reverse transcribed. Some clones are missing from TCRdb's copy, which holds only in-frame ones; the method was immunoSEQ multiplex PCR. The sample shows 250,000 or so clones, about 20% of them seen only once. Their cognate antigens are unknown. The sample consisted of naive CD4+ T cells from blood. All receptors come from a woman in her thirties or forties with type 1 diabetes.

This clone was picked up a small number of times. This chain connects TRBV9 to TRBJ2-1, with TRBD2 matching 10 bases. CDR1 is SGDLS and CDR2 is YYNGEE in the germline V gene. The CDR3 totals 20 residues. After removal of 2 bases from V and 0 bases from J, the junction contained 14 bases not matched to a gene. The CDR3 is CASSVQPTAGGLSSYNEQFF. CDR3 nucleotide sequence: TGTGCCAGCAGCGTTCAGCCGACAGCGGGAGGGTTAAGCTCCTACAATGAGCAGTTCTTC.

The V call is TRBV7-2, the J call TRBJ2-4; 14 bases align to TRBD2. Germline CDR1 and CDR2: SGHTA and FQGNSA. This CDR3 contains 18 residues. Unmatched junction bases numbered 7, after V lost 5 bases and J lost 1 base. For the CDR3, the DNA is TGTGCCAGCAGCGGTCGGACTAGCGGGGGGAGGGCCAAAAACATTCAGTACTTC. It specifies CASSGRTSGGRAKNIQYF.

The chain joins TRBV20-1 to TRBJ1-1; D uncertain. The V end lost 6 bases, the J end lost 7 bases, and 9 bases lay between the germline ends. This CDR3 is built from 10 residues. In germline, CDR1 is DFQATT, CDR2 SNEGSKA (reference sequence). The CDR3 spells CSAARREAFF. In nucleotides, the CDR3 is TGCAGTGCCGCGAGGCGTGAAGCTTTCTTT.

There are a few counts of this clone. V and J are TRBV29-1 and TRBJ1-4; D call uncertain. There are 13 residues in the CDR3. Germline V CDR1 and CDR2: SQVTM, ANQGSEA. With 3 bases removed from V and 6 bases from J, the gap between germline ends came to 11 bases. CDR3 sequence (DNA): TGCAGCGTTGAGCTCAGCCAGGATGAAAAACTGTTTTTT. Translating gives CSVELSQDEKLFF.

The chain has TRBV9 and TRBJ1-3, with D perhaps matching TRBD1 (5 bases). Trimming pared 8 bases from V and 2 bases from J, leaving 17 bases between. Germline values: CDR1 SGDLS, CDR2 YYNGEE. CDR3 length: 15 residues. The CDR3 DNA is TGTGCCAGTGGGCCATCGGACACGACTGGAAACACCATATATTTT. Its translation is CASGPSDTTGNTIYF.

The CDR3 region has the DNA TGTGCCAGCAGCGTAGTAGGGGTTGGCACCGGGGAGCTGTTTTTT. It encodes CASSVVGVGTGELFF. The gene calls are TRBV9 and TRBJ2-2, with D perhaps TRBD1 (5 bases). The CDR3 has 15 residues. The V gene's germline CDR1 is SGDLS and CDR2 YYNGEE. Trimming removed 0 bases at V and 4 bases at J, with 10 bases between.

In its sample, this clone was seen a few times. The rearrangement uses TRBV29-1 and TRBJ2-7, with 9 nucleotides matching TRBD1. The CDR3 runs to 15 residues. Germline V CDR1 and CDR2: SQVTM, ANQGSEA. The junction had 13 bases not matched to a gene; V was cut back by 6 bases and J by 4 bases. CDR3 coding DNA: TGCAGCGTGGGGGAAGGGACAGGGATGGGGTACGAGCAGTACTTC. The encoded protein is CSVGEGTGMGYEQYF.

The genes are TRBV9 and TRBJ1-6; D is unclear. V was clipped by 2 bases and J by 6 bases, with 6 bases between them. The CDR3 spans 13 residues. Looked up from germline, CDR1 is SGDLS and CDR2 is YYNGEE. CDR3 DNA sequence: TGTGCCAGCAGCGTGAACTTTAATTCACCCCTCCACTTT. Its protein product is CASSVNFNSPLHF. The entire variable domain, with the rest obtained from reference TRBV9 and TRBJ1-6, is as follows: DSGVTQTPKHLITATGQRVTLRCSPRSGDLSVYWYQQSLDQGLQFLIQYYNGEERAKGNILERFSAQQFPDLHSELNLSSLELGDSALYFCASSVNFNSPLHFGNGTRLTVT.

V and J are TRBV6-6 and TRBJ2-6; maybe TRBD1 (6 bases). Deletions cut 9 bases from V and 0 bases from J, with 15 bases between. The V gene's germline CDR1 is MNHNY and CDR2 SVGAGI (reference sequence). This CDR3 has 16 amino acids. Written as DNA, the CDR3 is TGTGCCAGTACGGGACAAATTTACTCTGGGGCCAACGTCCTGACTTTC. It yields the protein CASTGQIYSGANVLTF.

V usage is TRBV28 and J usage is TRBJ2-7, with 9 bases aligning to TRBD1. CDR1 and CDR2 from the germline V gene are MDHEN and SYDVKM. CDR3 length: 14 amino acids. Germline trimming cut 7 bases from V and 3 bases from J; bases unmatched to any gene: 7. The CDR3 spells CASIKGQGSYEQYF. In DNA, the CDR3 is TGTGCCAGCATAAAGGGACAGGGAAGCTACGAGCAGTACTTC.

The chain has TRBV5-8 and TRBJ2-3; possibly TRBD2 for D (5 bases). CDR1 is SGHTS, CDR2 YDEGEE, per germline. This CDR3 is built from 14 residues. Trimming stripped 3 bases from V and 3 bases from J, with 11 bases between. Written as DNA, the CDR3 is TGTGCCAGCAGCTGGGAGCGTAGGACAGATACGCAGTATTTT. Its translation: CASSWERRTDTQYF.

This chain links TRBV11-1 with TRBJ1-1, with no clear D. V was trimmed by 5 bases and J by 5 bases, leaving 9 bases between them. The CDR3 covers 12 residues. Germline loops: CDR1 SGHAT, CDR2 FQDESV (reference sequence). In nucleotides, the CDR3 is TGTGCCAGCAGCCCGACCGGGACTGAAGCTTTCTTT. As protein: CASSPTGTEAFF.

This clone was counted a few times. The gene calls are TRBV9 and TRBJ2-2; a weak D match, TRBD2 (5 bases). CDR3 length equals 15 residues. The V end was cut by 0 bases, the J end by 5 bases, with 11 bases between. Germline V lookup: CDR1 SGDLS, CDR2 YYNGEE. Here the CDR3 DNA reads TGTGCCAGCAGCGTAGATGAGGGAAGAACCGGGGAGCTGTTTTTT. Its protein is CASSVDEGRTGELFF.

The genes are TRBV30 and TRBJ2-3; the D gene is possibly TRBD2 (5 bases). V shed 5 bases and J shed 5 bases, with 11 bases lying between them. The CDR3 length is 12 residues. The germline V gene has CDR1 GTSNPN and CDR2 SVGIG (reference sequence). The CDR3 loop reads CAWGRGGDTQYF. The CDR3 DNA reads TGTGCCTGGGGCCGGGGTGGAGATACGCAGTATTTT.

The rearrangement uses TRBV5-4 and TRBJ2-6; D not resolved. This CDR3 has 14 residues. Germline CDR1 and CDR2: SGHNT and YYREEE (reference sequence). V lost 5 bases to trimming and J lost 0 bases, with 6 bases between them. The CDR3 region has the DNA TGTGCCAGCAGGAGTAGCTCTGGGGCCAACGTCCTGACTTTC. It is translated as CASRSSSGANVLTF.

The chain uses TRBV9 and TRBJ2-5; D may be TRBD2 (7 bases). V was shortened by 4 bases and J by 4 bases, with 20 bases between the two germline ends. From germline, CDR1 is SGDLS and CDR2 YYNGEE. This CDR3 has 16 residues. The chain's CDR3 is CASSSQITGGGETQYF. CDR3 coding DNA: TGTGCCAGCAGCTCCCAGATTACGGGGGGCGGAGAGACCCAGTACTTC.

This clone was seen more than once but under ten times. Other DNA sequences in the same sample also yield this CDR3. This chain joins TRBV7-3 and TRBJ2-1, with D possibly matching TRBD1 (5 bases). The CDR3 spans 12 residues. Germline V CDR1 and CDR2: SGHTA, FQGTGA. Trimming removed 2 bases from V and 6 bases from J, with 5 bases in between. The CDR3 bases are TGTGCCAGCAGCTTAGACAGCAATGAGCAGTTCTTC. Residues: CASSLDSNEQFF. The whole variable domain, filled in from reference TRBV7-3 and TRBJ2-1, reads GAGVSQTPSNKVTEKGKYVELRCDPISGHTALYWYRQSLGQGPEFLIYFQGTGAADDSGLPNDRFFAVRPEGSVSTLKIQRTERGDSAVYLCASSLDSNEQFFGPGTRLTVL.

The rearrangement uses TRBV19 and TRBJ2-5; D unresolved. V dropped 6 bases and J dropped 7 bases, with 18 bases sitting between them. CDR3 length equals 14 residues. Germline lookup yields CDR1 LNHDA and CDR2 SQIVND (reference sequence). The CDR3 sequence is CASSWAAQDGTQYF. The CDR3 DNA follows: TGTGCCAGTAGCTGGGCAGCCCAAGATGGGACCCAGTACTTC.

This clone has a handful of counts. The chain recombines TRBV9 with TRBJ2-7; possibly TRBD2 for D (7 bases). The CDR3 loop spans 15 amino acids. The V end lost 4 bases, the J end lost 4 bases, and 18 bases lay between the germline ends. Germline V lookup: CDR1 SGDLS, CDR2 YYNGEE. The CDR3 spells CASSQFGGLGYEQYF. DNA for the CDR3: TGTGCCAGCAGCCAGTTCGGGGGGCTGGGGTACGAGCAGTACTTC.

This clone occurred a few times. The chain links TRBV5-1 to TRBJ2-7, with 8 bases aligning to TRBD1. The CDR3 runs 14 residues. Germline V CDR1 and CDR2: SGHRS, YFSETQ. Trimming cost V 4 bases and J 3 bases; bases outside gene matches: 6. The CDR3 DNA follows: TGCGCCAGCAGCCCGGGACAGGAGTTCTACGAGCAGTACTTC. Protein: CASSPGQEFYEQYF.

This clone was counted only a few times. The chain is built from TRBV5-1 and TRBJ2-6; a possible D gene is TRBD2 (5 bases). Per the germline V gene, CDR1 is SGHRS and CDR2 is YFSETQ. The CDR3 has 17 amino acids. V lost 4 bases, J lost 0 bases, and 14 bases lay in between. CDR3 sequence: CASSPGWESSGANVLTF. Here the CDR3 DNA reads TGCGCCAGCAGCCCCGGATGGGAGTCCTCTGGGGCCAACGTCCTGACTTTC.